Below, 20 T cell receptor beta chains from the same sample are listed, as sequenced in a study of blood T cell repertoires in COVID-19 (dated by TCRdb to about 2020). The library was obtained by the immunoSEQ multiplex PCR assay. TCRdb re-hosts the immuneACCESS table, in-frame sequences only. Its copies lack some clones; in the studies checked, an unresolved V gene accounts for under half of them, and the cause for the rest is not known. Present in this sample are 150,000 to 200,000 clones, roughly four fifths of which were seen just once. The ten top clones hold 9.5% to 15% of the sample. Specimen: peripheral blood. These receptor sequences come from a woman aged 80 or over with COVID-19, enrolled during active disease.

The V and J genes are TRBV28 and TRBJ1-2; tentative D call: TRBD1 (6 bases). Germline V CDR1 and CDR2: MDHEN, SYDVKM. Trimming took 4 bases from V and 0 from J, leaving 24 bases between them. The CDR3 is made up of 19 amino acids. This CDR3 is CASSSTRLRTVLANYGYTF. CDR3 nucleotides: TGTGCCAGCAGTTCCACCCGATTACGGACAGTTTTAGCTAACTATGGCTACACCTTC.

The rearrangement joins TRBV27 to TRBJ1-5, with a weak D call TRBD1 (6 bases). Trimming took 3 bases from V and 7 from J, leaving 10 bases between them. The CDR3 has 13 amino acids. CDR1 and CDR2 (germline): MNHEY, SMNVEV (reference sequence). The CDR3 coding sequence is TGTGCCAGCAGTTTTGCGGGGGGCCAGCCCCAGCATTTT. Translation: CASSFAGGQPQHF.

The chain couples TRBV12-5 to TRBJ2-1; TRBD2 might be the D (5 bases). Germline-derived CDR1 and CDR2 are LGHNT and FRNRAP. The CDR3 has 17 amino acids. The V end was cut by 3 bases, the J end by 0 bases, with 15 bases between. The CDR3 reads CASGLSGSLSSYNEQFF. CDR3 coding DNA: TGTGCTAGTGGTTTAAGCGGAAGCCTAAGCTCCTACAATGAGCAGTTCTTC.

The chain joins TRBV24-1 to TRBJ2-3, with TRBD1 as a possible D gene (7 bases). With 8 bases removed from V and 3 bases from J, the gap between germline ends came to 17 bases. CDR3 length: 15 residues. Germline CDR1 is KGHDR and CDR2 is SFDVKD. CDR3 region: CATKEDSGGTDTQYF. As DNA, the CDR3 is TGTGCCACCAAGGAAGACTCAGGGGGGACAGATACGCAGTATTTT.

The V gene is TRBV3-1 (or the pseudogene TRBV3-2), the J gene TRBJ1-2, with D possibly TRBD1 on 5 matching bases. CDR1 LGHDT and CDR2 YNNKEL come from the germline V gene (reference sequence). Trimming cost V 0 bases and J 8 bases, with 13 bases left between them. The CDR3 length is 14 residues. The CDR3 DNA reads TGTGCCAGCAGCCAAGATCACCTCCCAGGGGGCTACACCTTC. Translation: CASSQDHLPGGYTF.

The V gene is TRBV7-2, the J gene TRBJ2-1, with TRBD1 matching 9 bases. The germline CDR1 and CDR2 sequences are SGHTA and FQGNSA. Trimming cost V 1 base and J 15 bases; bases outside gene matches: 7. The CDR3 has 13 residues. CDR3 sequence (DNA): TGTGCCAGCAGCTTAGTGGCGGGACAGGGTCCGTTCTTC. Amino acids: CASSLVAGQGPFF. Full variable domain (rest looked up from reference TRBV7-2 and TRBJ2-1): GAGVSQSPSNKVTEKGKDVELRCDPISGHTALYWYRQSLGQGLEFLIYFQGNSAPDKSGLPSDRFSAERTGGSVSTLTIQRTQQEDSAVYLCASSLVAGQGPFFGPGTRLTVL.

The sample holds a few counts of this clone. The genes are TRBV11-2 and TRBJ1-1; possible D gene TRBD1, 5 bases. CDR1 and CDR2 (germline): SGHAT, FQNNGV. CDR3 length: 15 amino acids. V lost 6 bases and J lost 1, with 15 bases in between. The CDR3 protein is CASRSWRGTNTEAFF. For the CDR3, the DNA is TGTGCCAGCAGGTCGTGGCGGGGGACGAACACTGAAGCTTTCTTT.

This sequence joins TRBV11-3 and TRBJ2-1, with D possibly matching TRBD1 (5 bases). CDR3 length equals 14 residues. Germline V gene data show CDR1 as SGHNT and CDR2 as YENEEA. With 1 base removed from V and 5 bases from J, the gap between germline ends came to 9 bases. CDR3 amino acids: CASSLGRANNEQFF. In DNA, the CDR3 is TGTGCCAGCAGCTTAGGCAGGGCCAACAATGAGCAGTTCTTC.

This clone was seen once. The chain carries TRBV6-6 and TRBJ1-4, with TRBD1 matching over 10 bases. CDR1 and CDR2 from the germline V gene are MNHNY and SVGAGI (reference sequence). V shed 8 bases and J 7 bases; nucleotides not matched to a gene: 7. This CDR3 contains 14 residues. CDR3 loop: CASRGTGVREKLFF. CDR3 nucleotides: TGTGCCAGCCGCGGGACAGGGGTTCGTGAAAAACTGTTTTTT.

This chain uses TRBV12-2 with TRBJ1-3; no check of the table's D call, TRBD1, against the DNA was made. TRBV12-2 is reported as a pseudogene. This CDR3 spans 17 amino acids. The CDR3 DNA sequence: TGTGCAAGTCGCTTAGCGGGGAGGACAGGGGTTCGAAACACCATATATTTT. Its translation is CASRLAGRTGVRNTIYF.

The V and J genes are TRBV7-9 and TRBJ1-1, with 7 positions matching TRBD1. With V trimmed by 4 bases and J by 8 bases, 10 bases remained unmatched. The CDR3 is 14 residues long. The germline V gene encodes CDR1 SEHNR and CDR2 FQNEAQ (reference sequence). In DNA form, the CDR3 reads TGTGCCAGCAGCTCCCGGGACAGCGCCGTGGAAGCTTTCTTT. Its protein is CASSSRDSAVEAFF.

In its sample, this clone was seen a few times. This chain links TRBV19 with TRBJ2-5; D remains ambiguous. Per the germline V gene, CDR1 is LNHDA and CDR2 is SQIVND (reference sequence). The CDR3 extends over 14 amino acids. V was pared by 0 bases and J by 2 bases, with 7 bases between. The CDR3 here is CASSIDHNQETQYF. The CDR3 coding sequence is TGTGCCAGTAGTATAGATCACAATCAAGAGACCCAGTACTTC.

CDR3 DNA: TGTGCCAGCAGCCCACCGACTAGGACAGATACGCAGTATTTT. As protein: CASSPPTRTDTQYF. The chain recombines TRBV11-3 with TRBJ2-3; a possible D gene is TRBD2 (6 bases). From germline, CDR1 is SGHNT and CDR2 YENEEA. The CDR3 contains 14 residues. The V and J ends lost 5 bases and 3 bases respectively, with 12 bases between them. Full variable domain (rest looked up from reference TRBV11-3 and TRBJ2-3): EAGVVQSPRYKIIEKKQPVAFWCNPISGHNTLYWYLQNLGQGPELLIRYENEEAVDDSQLPKDRFSAERLKGVDSTLKIQPAELGDSAVYLCASSPPTRTDTQYFGPGTRLTVL.

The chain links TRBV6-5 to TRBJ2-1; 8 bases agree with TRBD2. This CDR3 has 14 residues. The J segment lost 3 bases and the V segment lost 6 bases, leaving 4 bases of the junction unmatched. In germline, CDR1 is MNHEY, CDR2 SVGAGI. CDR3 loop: CASRPSGRYNEQFF. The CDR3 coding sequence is TGTGCCAGCAGGCCTAGCGGGCGCTACAATGAGCAGTTCTTC.

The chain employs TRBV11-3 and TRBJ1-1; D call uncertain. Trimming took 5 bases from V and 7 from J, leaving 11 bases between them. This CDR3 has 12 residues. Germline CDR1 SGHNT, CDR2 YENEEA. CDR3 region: CASSQERGEAFF. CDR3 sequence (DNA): TGTGCCAGCAGCCAGGAGCGGGGTGAAGCTTTCTTT. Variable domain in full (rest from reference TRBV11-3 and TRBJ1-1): EAGVVQSPRYKIIEKKQPVAFWCNPISGHNTLYWYLQNLGQGPELLIRYENEEAVDDSQLPKDRFSAERLKGVDSTLKIQPAELGDSAVYLCASSQERGEAFFGQGTRLTVV.

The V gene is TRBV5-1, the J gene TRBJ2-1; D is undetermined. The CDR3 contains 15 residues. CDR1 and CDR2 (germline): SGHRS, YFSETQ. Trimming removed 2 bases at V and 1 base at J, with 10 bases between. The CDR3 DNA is TGCGCCAGCAGCTTTCGGGTCCTGTCCTACAATGAGCAGTTCTTC. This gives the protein CASSFRVLSYNEQFF.

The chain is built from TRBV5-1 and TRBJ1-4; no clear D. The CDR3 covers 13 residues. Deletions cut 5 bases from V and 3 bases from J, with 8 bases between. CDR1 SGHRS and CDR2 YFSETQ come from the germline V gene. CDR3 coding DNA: TGCGCCAGCAGTTCACCGGCTAATGAAAAACTGTTTTTT. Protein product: CASSSPANEKLFF.

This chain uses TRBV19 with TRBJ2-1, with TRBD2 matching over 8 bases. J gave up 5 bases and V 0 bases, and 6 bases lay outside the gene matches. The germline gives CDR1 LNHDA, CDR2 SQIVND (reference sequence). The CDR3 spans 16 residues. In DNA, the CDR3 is TGTGCCAGTAGTATAGAACGGGGGGGCCTCCACAATGAGCAGTTCTTC. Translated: CASSIERGGLHNEQFF.

CDR3 nucleotides: TGTGCCAGCAGCTCTCCAGCGGGAGTAGGCTACAATGAGCAGTTCTTC. Residues: CASSSPAGVGYNEQFF. The rearrangement uses TRBV7-9 and TRBJ2-1; 8 nucleotides match TRBD2. The CDR3 runs to 16 residues. The junction had 8 bases not matched to a gene; V was cut back by 4 bases and J by 3 bases. Germline assignment: CDR1 SEHNR and CDR2 FQNEAQ (reference sequence).

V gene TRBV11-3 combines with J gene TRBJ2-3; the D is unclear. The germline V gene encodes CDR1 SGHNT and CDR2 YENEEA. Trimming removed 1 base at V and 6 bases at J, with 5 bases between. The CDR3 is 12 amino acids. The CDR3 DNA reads TGTGCCAGCAGCTTAGTTCTCGATACGCAGTATTTT. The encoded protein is CASSLVLDTQYF.